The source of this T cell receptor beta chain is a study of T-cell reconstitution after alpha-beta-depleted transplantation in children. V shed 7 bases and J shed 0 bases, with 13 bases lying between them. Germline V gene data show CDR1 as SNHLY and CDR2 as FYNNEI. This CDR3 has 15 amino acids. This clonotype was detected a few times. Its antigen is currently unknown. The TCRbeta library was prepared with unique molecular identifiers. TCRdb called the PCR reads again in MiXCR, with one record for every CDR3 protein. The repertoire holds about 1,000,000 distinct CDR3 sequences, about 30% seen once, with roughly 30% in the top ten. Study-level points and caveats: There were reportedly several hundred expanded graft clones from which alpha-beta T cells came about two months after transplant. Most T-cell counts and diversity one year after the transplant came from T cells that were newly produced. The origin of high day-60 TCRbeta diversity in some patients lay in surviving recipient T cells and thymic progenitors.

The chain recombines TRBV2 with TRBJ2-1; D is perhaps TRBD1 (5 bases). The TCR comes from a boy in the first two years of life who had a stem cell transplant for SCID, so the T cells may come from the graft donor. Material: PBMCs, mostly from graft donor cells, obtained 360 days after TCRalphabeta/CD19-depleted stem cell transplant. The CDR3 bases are TGTGCCAGCAAGGGGCTTCCTAGCTCCTACAATGAGCAGTTCTTC. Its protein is CASKGLPSSYNEQFF.